This T cell receptor beta chain was profiled in a study of molecular identifiers for immune sequencing clone quantification. Study observations and caveats: Amid more than 800,000 naive cells, spiked Jurkat TCR RNA from one cell was reportedly still detectable. Clones of above 20 RNA copies carried over 99% of effector molecules; in naive cells they carried under 1%.

V gave up 2 bases and J gave up 4 bases; unmatched junction bases: 7. Germline assignment: CDR1 MNHEY and CDR2 SMNVEV (reference sequence). This CDR3 is built from 15 residues. Bulk libraries came from a prior protocol with listed TCR primers. TCRdb called the PCR reads again in MiXCR, with one record for every CDR3 protein. In the table there are 80,000 to 130,000 distinct CDR3 sequences, around 33% of which are singletons. Sorting was used to obtain naive CD8 T cells (CD8+CD4-CCR7+CD45RA+). This clonotype was counted a few times. Antigen specificity is unknown. V and J are TRBV27 and TRBJ2-7; 8 nucleotides line up with TRBD1. The specimen sequenced was naive CD8+ T cells from blood, with Jurkat cell RNA spiked in. Subset specified: FACS-sorted CD8+CD4-CCR7+CD45RA+ naive T cells. The origin of this receptor is a human donor in good health. Some libraries in this study had Jurkat cell RNA spiked in. This CDR3 reads CASSLGPTGDYEQYF. For the CDR3, the DNA is TGTGCCAGCAGTTTAGGCCCGACAGGGGATTACGAGCAGTACTTC.